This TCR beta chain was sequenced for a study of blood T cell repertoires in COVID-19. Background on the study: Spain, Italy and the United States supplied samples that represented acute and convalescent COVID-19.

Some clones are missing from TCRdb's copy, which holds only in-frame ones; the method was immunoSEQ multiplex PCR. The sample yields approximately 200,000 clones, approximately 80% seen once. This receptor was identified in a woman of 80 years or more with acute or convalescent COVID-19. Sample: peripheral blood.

This CDR3 is CASSSLVETDFRRAVVSPLHF. The DNA of the CDR3 is TGTGCCAGTAGTAGTTTAGTGGAGACGGATTTCAGGAGAGCGGTGGTTTCACCCCTCCACTTT. The chain combines TRBV19 with TRBJ1-6; D is uncertain. This CDR3 has 21 residues. Germline assignment: CDR1 LNHDA and CDR2 SQIVND (reference sequence). V lost 4 bases, J lost 9 bases, and 34 bases lay in between.